The next 2 T cell receptor beta chains were all read from a single sample in a study of identical twins. One entry per CDR3 protein, called by TCRdb with MiXCR from the 5' RACE reads. Here the sample spans around 690,000 distinct CDR3 sequences, around 20% being singletons. Another study also made use of these data, one on T cells expressing NK-cell markers.

Sequenced input: PBMCs. The receptors here all came from a woman aged 18-29 years in good health.

The rearrangement links TRBV27 to TRBJ1-1; D gene unclear. Trimming removed 7 bases from V and 6 bases from J, with 18 bases in between. This CDR3 comprises 14 residues. Per germline, CDR1 MNHEY and CDR2 SMNVEV (reference sequence). As DNA, the CDR3 is TGTGCCAGCATCCCACTGCCCGGCGGGGCTGAAGCTTTCTTT. This sequence encodes CASIPLPGGAEAFF.

The chain recombines TRBV3-1 with TRBJ1-1, with D perhaps TRBD1 (6 bases). The germline V gene has CDR1 LGHDT and CDR2 YNNKEL (reference sequence). The CDR3 contains 14 residues. Trimming took 6 bases from V and 1 from J, leaving 12 bases between them. The CDR3 region is CASRDRFKNTEAFF. In nucleotides, the CDR3 is TGTGCCAGCAGGGACAGATTTAAGAACACTGAAGCTTTCTTT.